The 2 T cell receptor beta chains below were found in one sample sequenced in a study of T cell responses to AZD1222 COVID-19 vaccine. Data came from immunoSEQ multiplex PCR; TCRdb stores just in-frame clones and leaves some out. The table has approximately 140,000 clones, approximately 94% seen once. Here the sequenced sample was peripheral blood, taken on day 0 of AZD1222 vaccination. Source of these receptors: an adult in good health.

V usage is TRBV18 and J usage is TRBJ1-6; 9 positions match TRBD1. The V segment lost 0 bases and the J segment 8 bases; nucleotides outside the gene matches: 8. CDR3 length equals 17 residues. Germline-derived CDR1 and CDR2 are KGHSH and LQKENI. The CDR3 nucleotides are TGTGCCAGCTCACCACCGGGGACAGGGCCCTCCCATTCACCCCTCCACTTT. This codes for CASSPPGTGPSHSPLHF.

The J gene is TRBJ1-1, the V gene TRBV5-1; D not resolved. V was shortened by 1 base and J by 4 bases, with 5 bases between the two germline ends. Germline-derived CDR1 and CDR2 are SGHRS and YFSETQ. The CDR3 sequence is 12 residues long. CDR3 region: CASSLYGTEAFF. CDR3 coding DNA: TGCGCCAGCAGCTTGTACGGCACTGAAGCTTTCTTT.